This entry features one T cell receptor beta chain sequence. Antigen: not known. This sample was included in a study of shared clonotypes between healthy human individuals. For the study at large: The study drew on a couple of women and a few men aged 18 to 49 as donors. Overall study findings and caveats: Unshared clonotypes carried lower generation probabilities than those common to all four donors.

Genomic DNA (from each subset) was split evenly across several immunoSEQ plates. The assay was immunoSEQ multiplex PCR, and TCRdb's table has in-frame clones only and misses some. This table has millions of clones, just over 90% appearing once. The CDR3 runs 13 residues. The germline V gene encodes CDR1 SGHTA and CDR2 FQGTGA. The V gene end was trimmed by 5 bases and the J gene end by 9 bases; junction bases not matched to a gene: 4. The rearrangement joins TRBV7-3 to TRBJ1-6; 7 bases are shared with TRBD1. The sample was naive CD4+ T cells sorted from blood. Regarding subset: CD45RA+ positively selected. The sequence derives from a man younger than 30 in good health. The CDR3 DNA reads TGTGCCAGCAGCGAACGGGACAGTTCACCCCTCCACTTT. This sequence encodes CASSERDSSPLHF. Based on the CDR3 plus reference TRBV7-3 and TRBJ1-6, the full variable domain is GAGVSQTPSNKVTEKGKYVELRCDPISGHTALYWYRQSLGQGPEFLIYFQGTGAADDSGLPNDRFFAVRPEGSVSTLKIQRTERGDSAVYLCASSERDSSPLHFGNGTRLTVT.